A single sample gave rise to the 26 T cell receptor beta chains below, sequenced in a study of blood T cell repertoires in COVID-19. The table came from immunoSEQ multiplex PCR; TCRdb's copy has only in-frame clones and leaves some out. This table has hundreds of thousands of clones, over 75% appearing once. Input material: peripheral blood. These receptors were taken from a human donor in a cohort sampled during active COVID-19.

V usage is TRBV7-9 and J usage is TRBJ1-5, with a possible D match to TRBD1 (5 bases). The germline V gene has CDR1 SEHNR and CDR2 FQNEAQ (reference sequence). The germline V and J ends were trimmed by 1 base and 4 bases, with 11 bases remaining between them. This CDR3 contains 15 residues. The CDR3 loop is CASSLGSGGNQPQHF. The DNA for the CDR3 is TGTGCCAGCAGCTTAGGGTCCGGGGGGAATCAGCCCCAGCATTTT.

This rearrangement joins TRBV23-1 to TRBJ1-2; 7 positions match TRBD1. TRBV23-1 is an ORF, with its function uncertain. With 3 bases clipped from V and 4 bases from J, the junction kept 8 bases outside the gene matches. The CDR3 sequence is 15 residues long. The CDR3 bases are TGCGCCAGCAGTCATCCCCCGGACAGGTTCTATGGCTACACCTTC. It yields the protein CASSHPPDRFYGYTF.

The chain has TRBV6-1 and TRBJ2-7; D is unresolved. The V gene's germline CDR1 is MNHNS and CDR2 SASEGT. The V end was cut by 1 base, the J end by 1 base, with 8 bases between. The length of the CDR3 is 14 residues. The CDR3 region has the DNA TGTGCCAGCAGTGAAGTAGGAGCTTCCTACGAGCAGTACTTC. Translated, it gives CASSEVGASYEQYF.

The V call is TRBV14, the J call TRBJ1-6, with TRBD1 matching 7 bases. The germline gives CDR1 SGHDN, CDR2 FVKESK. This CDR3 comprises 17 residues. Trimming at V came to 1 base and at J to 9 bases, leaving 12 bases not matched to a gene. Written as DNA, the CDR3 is TGTGCCAGCAGCCAAGTTCCTTACAGGGGAGAAAGTTCACCCCTCCACTTT. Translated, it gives CASSQVPYRGESSPLHF.

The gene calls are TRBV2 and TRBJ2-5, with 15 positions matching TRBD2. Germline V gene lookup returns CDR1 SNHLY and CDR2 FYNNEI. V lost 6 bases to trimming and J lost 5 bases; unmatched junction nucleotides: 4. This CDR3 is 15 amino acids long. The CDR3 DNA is TGTGCCAGCAGGCGGACTAGCGGGGGGGATGAGACCCAGTACTTC. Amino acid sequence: CASRRTSGGDETQYF.

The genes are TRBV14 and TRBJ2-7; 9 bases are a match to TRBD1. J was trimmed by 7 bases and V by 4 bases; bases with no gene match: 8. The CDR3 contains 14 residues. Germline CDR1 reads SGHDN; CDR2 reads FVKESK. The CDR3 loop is CASSPLTGGREQYF. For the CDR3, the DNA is TGTGCCAGCAGCCCACTGACAGGGGGTAGAGAGCAGTACTTC.

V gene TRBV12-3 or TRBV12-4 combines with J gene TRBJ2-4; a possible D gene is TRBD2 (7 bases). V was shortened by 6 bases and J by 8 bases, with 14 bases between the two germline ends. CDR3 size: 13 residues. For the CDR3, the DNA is TGTGCCAGCAGACTAGGGGGGGGCGACATTCAGTACTTC. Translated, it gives CASRLGGGDIQYF.

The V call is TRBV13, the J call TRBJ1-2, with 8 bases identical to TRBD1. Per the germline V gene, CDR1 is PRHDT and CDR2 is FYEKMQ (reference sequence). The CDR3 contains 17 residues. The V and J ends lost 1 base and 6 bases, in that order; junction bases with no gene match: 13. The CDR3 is CASSLVHQGAGGNGYTF. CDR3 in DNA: TGTGCCAGCAGCTTAGTACACCAGGGGGCCGGAGGGAATGGCTACACCTTC. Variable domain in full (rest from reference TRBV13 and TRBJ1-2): AAGVIQSPRHLIKEKRETATLKCYPIPRHDTVYWYQQGPGQDPQFLISFYEKMQSDKGSIPDRFSAQQFSDYHSELNMSSLELGDSALYFCASSLVHQGAGGNGYTFGSGTRLTVV.

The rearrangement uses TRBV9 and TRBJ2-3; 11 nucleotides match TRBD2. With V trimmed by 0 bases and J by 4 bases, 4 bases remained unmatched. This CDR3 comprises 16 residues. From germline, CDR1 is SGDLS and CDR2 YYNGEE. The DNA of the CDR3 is TGTGCCAGCAGCGTAGATAGCGGGGGGGTCGCAGATACGCAGTATTTT. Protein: CASSVDSGGVADTQYF. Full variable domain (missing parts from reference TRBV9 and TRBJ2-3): DSGVTQTPKHLITATGQRVTLRCSPRSGDLSVYWYQQSLDQGLQFLIQYYNGEERAKGNILERFSAQQFPDLHSELNLSSLELGDSALYFCASSVDSGGVADTQYFGPGTRLTVL.

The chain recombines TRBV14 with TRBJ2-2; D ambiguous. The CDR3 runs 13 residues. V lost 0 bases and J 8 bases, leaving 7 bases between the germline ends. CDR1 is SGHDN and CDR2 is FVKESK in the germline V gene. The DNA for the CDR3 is TGTGCCAGCAGCCAAGACCCCGTAGGGGAGCTGTTTTTT. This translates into CASSQDPVGELFF. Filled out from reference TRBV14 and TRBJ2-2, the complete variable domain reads EAGVTQFPSHSVIEKGQTVTLRCDPISGHDNLYWYRRVMGKEIKFLLHFVKESKQDESGMPNNRFLAERTGGTYSTLKVQPAELEDSGVYFCASSQDPVGELFFGEGSRLTVL.

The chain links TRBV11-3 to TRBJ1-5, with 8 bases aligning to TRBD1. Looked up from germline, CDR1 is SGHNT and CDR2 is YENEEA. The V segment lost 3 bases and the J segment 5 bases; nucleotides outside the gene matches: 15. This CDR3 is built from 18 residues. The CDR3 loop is CASSFRDRSLEGDQPQHF. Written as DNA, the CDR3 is TGTGCCAGCAGCTTTCGGGACAGGTCTCTGGAGGGCGATCAGCCCCAGCATTTT. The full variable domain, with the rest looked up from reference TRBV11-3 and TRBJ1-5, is EAGVVQSPRYKIIEKKQPVAFWCNPISGHNTLYWYLQNLGQGPELLIRYENEEAVDDSQLPKDRFSAERLKGVDSTLKIQPAELGDSAVYLCASSFRDRSLEGDQPQHFGDGTRLSIL.

The CDR3 DNA is TGCGCCAGCAGACCGGTGACAGAACCCGAGCAGTACTTC. Translating gives CASRPVTEPEQYF. This rearrangement joins TRBV5-1 to TRBJ2-7; weak D call: TRBD1 (5 bases). The CDR3 contains 13 residues. V shed 5 bases and J shed 6 bases, with 15 bases lying between them. CDR1 is SGHRS, CDR2 YFSETQ, per germline.

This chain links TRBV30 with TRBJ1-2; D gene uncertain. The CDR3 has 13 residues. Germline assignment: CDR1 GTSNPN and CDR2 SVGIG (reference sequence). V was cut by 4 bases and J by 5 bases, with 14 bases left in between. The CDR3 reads CAWNILRGYGYTF. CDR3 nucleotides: TGTGCCTGGAATATCCTTCGAGGGTATGGCTACACCTTC.

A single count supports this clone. CDR3 sequence reads: CASSWGEGSDTQYF. CDR3 nucleotide sequence: TGTGCCAGCAGTTGGGGAGAAGGTTCAGATACGCAGTATTTT. V usage is TRBV27 and J usage is TRBJ2-3; perhaps TRBD2 as D (5 bases). The V end lost 4 bases, the J end lost 4 bases, and 12 bases lay between the germline ends. The CDR3 is 14 residues long. The germline V gene has CDR1 MNHEY and CDR2 SMNVEV (reference sequence).

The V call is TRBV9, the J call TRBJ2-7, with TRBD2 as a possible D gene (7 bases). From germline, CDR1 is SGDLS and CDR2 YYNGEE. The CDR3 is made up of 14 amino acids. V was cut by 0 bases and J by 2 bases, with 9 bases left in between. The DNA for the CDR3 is TGTGCCAGCAGCGTAGGGGGGGGCCCCTACGAGCAGTACTTC. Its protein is CASSVGGGPYEQYF.

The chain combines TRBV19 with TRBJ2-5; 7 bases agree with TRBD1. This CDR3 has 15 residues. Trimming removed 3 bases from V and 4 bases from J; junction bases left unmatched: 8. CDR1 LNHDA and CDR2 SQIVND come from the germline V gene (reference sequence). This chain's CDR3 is CASSIQGVVRETQYF. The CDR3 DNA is TGTGCCAGTAGTATCCAGGGGGTTGTTAGAGAGACCCAGTACTTC.

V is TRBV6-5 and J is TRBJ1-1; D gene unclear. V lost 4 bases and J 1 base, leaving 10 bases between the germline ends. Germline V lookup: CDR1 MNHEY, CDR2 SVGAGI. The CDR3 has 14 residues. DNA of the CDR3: TGTGCCAGCAGTTTTAGACGGGGGAACACTGAAGCTTTCTTT. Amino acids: CASSFRRGNTEAFF.

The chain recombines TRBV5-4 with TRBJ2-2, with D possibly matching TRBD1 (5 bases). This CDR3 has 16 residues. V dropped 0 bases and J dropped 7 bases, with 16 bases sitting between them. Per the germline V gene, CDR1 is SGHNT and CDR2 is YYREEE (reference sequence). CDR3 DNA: TGTGCCAGCAGCTTGGGGGGCGTCCGAACGGTCGGGGAGCTGTTTTTT. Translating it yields CASSLGGVRTVGELFF.

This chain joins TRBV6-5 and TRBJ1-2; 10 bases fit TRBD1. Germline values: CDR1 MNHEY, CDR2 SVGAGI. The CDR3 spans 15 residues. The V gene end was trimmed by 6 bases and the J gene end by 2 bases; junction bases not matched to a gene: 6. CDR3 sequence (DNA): TGTGCCAGCAGACTGACAGGGGGCCTGAACTATGGCTACACCTTC. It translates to CASRLTGGLNYGYTF.

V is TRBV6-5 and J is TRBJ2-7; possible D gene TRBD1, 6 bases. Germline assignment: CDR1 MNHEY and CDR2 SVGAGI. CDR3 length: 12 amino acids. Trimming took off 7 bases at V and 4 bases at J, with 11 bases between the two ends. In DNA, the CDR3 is TGTGCCAGCAACAGGACAGTATACGAGCAGTACTTC. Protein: CASNRTVYEQYF.

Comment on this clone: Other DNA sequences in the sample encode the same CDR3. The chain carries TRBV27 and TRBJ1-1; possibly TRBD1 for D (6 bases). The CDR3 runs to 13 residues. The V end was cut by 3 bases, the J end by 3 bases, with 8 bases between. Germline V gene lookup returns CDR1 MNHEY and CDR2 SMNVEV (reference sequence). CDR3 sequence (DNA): TGTGCCAGCAGTTTGGGACAATACACTGAAGCTTTCTTT. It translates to CASSLGQYTEAFF.

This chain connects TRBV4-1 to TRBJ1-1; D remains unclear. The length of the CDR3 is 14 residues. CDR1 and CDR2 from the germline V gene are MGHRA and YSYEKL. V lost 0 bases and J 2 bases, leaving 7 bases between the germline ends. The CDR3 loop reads CASSQDVANTEAFF. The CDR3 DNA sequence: TGCGCCAGCAGCCAAGATGTGGCCAACACTGAAGCTTTCTTT.

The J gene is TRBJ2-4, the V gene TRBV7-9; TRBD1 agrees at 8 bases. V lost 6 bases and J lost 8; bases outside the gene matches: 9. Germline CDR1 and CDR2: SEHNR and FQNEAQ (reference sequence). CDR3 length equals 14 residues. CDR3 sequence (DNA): TGTGCCAGCAGACGACAGGGGAGTACAGACATTCAGTACTTC. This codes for CASRRQGSTDIQYF.

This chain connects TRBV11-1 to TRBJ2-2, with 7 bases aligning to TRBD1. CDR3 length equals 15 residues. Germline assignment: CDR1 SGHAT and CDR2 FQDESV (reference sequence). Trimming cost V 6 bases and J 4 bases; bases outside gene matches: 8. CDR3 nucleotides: TGTGCCAGCAGTTCAGGGGGTCGTGGCACCGGGGAGCTGTTTTTT. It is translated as CASSSGGRGTGELFF.

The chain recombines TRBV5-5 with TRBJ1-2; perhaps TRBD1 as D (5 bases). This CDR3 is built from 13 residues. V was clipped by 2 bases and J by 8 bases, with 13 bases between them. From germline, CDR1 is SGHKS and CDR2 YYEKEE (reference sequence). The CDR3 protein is CASSFPGVGGYTF. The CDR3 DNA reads TGTGCCAGCAGCTTTCCGGGGGTAGGCGGCTACACCTTC.

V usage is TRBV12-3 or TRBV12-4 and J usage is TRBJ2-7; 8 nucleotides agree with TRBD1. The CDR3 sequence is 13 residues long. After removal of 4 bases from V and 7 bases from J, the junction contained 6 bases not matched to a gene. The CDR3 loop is CASSWQGAGEQYF. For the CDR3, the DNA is TGTGCCAGCAGTTGGCAGGGGGCGGGGGAGCAGTACTTC.